The 15 T cell receptor beta chains listed next were all sequenced from one sample in a study of blood T cells in healthy people across ages. It was with a sample-barcoded 5' primer and a J-beta primer mix that a second PCR of roughly 7 to 12 cycles was run. TCRdb recomputed calls from the 5' RACE reads with MiXCR, one row per CDR3 protein. The sample has more than 1.4 million distinct CDR3 sequences, about 40% seen once; the top ten hold 6.5% to 10%. Sequencing used blood. These receptor sequences come from a woman younger than 30 in good health.

This clonotype was seen ten or more times. The chain links TRBV29-1 to TRBJ2-5; D remains ambiguous. The J call may be faulty, since TRBJ2-7 better matches the DNA end. CDR1 SQVTM and CDR2 ANQGSEA come from the germline V gene. The CDR3 extends over 11 amino acids. The CDR3 DNA follows: TGCAGCGTTGAAGACCCGGGCGAGCAGTACTTC. Its protein product is CSVEDPGEQYF.

Only a few counts were recorded for this clonotype. This chain joins TRBV20-1 and TRBJ2-1; 8 bases fit TRBD2. V lost 2 bases and J lost 4; bases outside the gene matches: 1. Germline V CDR1 and CDR2: DFQATT, SNEGSKA (reference sequence). The CDR3 covers 13 residues. CDR3 residues: CSARRGGYNEQFF. The CDR3 region has the DNA TGCAGTGCTAGACGGGGGGGTTACAATGAGCAGTTCTTC.

The rearrangement links TRBV20-1 to TRBJ1-1; perhaps TRBD1 as D (5 bases). Germline V gene lookup returns CDR1 DFQATT and CDR2 SNEGSKA (reference sequence). The CDR3 runs to 14 residues. V lost 5 bases and J 0 bases, leaving 13 bases between the germline ends. CDR3 residues: CSALVGTMNTEAFF. The CDR3 DNA sequence: TGCAGTGCTCTCGTCGGGACTATGAACACTGAAGCTTTCTTT.

The rearrangement links TRBV7-2 to TRBJ2-2, with D possibly matching TRBD2 (5 bases). V was cut by 5 bases and J by 3 bases, with 13 bases left in between. The CDR3 is 15 amino acids. In germline, CDR1 is SGHTA, CDR2 FQGNSA. The CDR3 coding sequence is TGTGCCAGCAGCGGCCGACTGGACTACACCGGGGAGCTGTTTTTT. Its translation is CASSGRLDYTGELFF.

This clonotype was seen ten or more times. This sequence joins TRBV24-1 and TRBJ2-1, with 8 nucleotides matching TRBD2. Germline V gene sequence: CDR1 KGHDR, CDR2 SFDVKD. The V segment lost 9 bases and the J segment 5 bases; nucleotides outside the gene matches: 5. CDR3 length: 13 residues. CDR3 in amino acids: CATQAGGNNEQFF. The CDR3, as DNA: TGTGCCACCCAGGCGGGAGGAAACAATGAGCAGTTCTTC.

The sample holds a few counts of this clonotype. The chain recombines TRBV10-1 with TRBJ1-5, with TRBD1 as a possible D gene (6 bases). This CDR3 spans 13 amino acids. Germline CDR1 reads WNHNN; CDR2 reads SYGVQD (reference sequence). The V end lost 5 bases, the J end lost 9 bases, and 14 bases lay between the germline ends. The CDR3 loop is CASSYDRSGPQHF. CDR3 nucleotide sequence: TGCGCCAGCAGTTATGACAGGTCCGGGCCCCAGCATTTT.

The chain combines TRBV20-1 with TRBJ1-2; 7 bases agree with TRBD1. CDR1 DFQATT and CDR2 SNEGSKA come from the germline V gene (reference sequence). This CDR3 has 14 amino acids. The CDR3 protein is CRTRQGEGYYGYTF. The CDR3 DNA is TGCAGGACCCGACAGGGCGAGGGTTACTATGGCTACACCTTC.

This rearrangement joins TRBV7-9 to TRBJ2-1, with a tentative D call TRBD1 (6 bases). Germline CDR1 SEHNR, CDR2 FQNEAQ (reference sequence). V shed 5 bases and J shed 6 bases, with 23 bases lying between them. The CDR3 loop spans 17 amino acids. The CDR3 DNA is TGTGCCAGCAGCCATATACAGGGCATACCGAGAGGCAATGAGCAGTTCTTC. Protein: CASSHIQGIPRGNEQFF.

V gene TRBV19 combines with J gene TRBJ2-4; 11 bases are a match to TRBD2. V gave up 6 bases and J gave up 5 bases; unmatched junction bases: 6. CDR3 length: 15 residues. Germline V gene lookup returns CDR1 LNHDA and CDR2 SQIVND (reference sequence). The CDR3 DNA is TGTGCCAGTAGAAGCGTAGCGGGAGGGGAAAACATTCAGTACTTC. Translation: CASRSVAGGENIQYF.

The V and J genes are TRBV2 and TRBJ2-2, with unresolved D. The germline gives CDR1 SNHLY, CDR2 FYNNEI. Trimming removed 6 bases at V and 8 bases at J, with 7 bases between. This CDR3 has 11 amino acids. The CDR3 is CASRWAGELFF. CDR3 coding DNA: TGTGCCAGCAGGTGGGCTGGGGAGCTGTTTTTT.

CDR3 loop: CASSTGLRTGELFF. CDR3 in DNA: TGTGCCAGCAGCACAGGACTGAGAACCGGGGAGCTGTTTTTT. The V gene is TRBV7-2, the J gene TRBJ2-2, with D possibly being TRBD1 or TRBD2 (5 bases each). This CDR3 region has 14 residues. Trimming took 5 bases from V and 5 from J, leaving 12 bases between them. Germline V lookup: CDR1 SGHTA, CDR2 FQGNSA.

V and J are TRBV14 and TRBJ2-5; 16 positions match TRBD2. Germline CDR1 and CDR2: SGHDN and FVKESK. The CDR3 is 19 residues long. Trimming took 3 bases from V and 11 from J; bases not matched to a gene: 18. CDR3 residues: CASSHDPGTSGRDYNEQYF. The DNA of the CDR3 is TGTGCCAGCAGCCATGACCCCGGGACTAGCGGGAGGGACTACAATGAGCAGTACTTC.

V is TRBV11-2 and J is TRBJ2-2; D gene uncertain. In germline, CDR1 is SGHAT, CDR2 FQNNGV. The CDR3 has 13 residues. Trimming removed 3 bases from V and 6 bases from J, with 8 bases in between. The CDR3 region has the DNA TGTGCCAGCAGCTTTTTTACAGCCGGGGAGCTGTTTTTT. Encoded protein: CASSFFTAGELFF.

The sample holds a few counts of this clonotype. The chain links TRBV29-1 to TRBJ2-5; 13 nucleotides agree with TRBD2. This CDR3 contains 13 residues. Trimming removed 6 bases from V and 5 bases from J; junction bases left unmatched: 3. Germline CDR1 reads SQVTM; CDR2 reads ANQGSEA. The CDR3, as DNA: TGCAGCGTGGGGACTAGCGGGGCGGAGACCCAGTACTTC. Its translation: CSVGTSGAETQYF.

This clonotype was counted a few times. V is TRBV6-1 and J is TRBJ1-2; the D gene is possibly TRBD1 (5 bases). CDR3 length equals 12 residues. Germline values: CDR1 MNHNS, CDR2 SASEGT. V dropped 2 bases and J dropped 8 bases, with 9 bases sitting between them. CDR3 bases: TGTGCCAGCAGTGAACGACGGGACGGCTACACCTTC. This translates into CASSERRDGYTF.